This T cell receptor beta chain was recovered during a study of T cells after posttransplantation cyclophosphamide. Study-wide results and caveats: Recipient CMV seropositivity and CMV reactivation strongly tracked TRB clonality. TRB overlap between skin or GI tissue T cells and blood was limited.

Only in-frame clones appear in the TCRdb table, and some are missing; sequencing was by immunoSEQ multiplex PCR. There are roughly 3,500 clones in the sample; roughly 77% occur only once, and roughly three fifths lies in the top ten. Methotrexate plus calcineurin inhibitor accompanied controls' myeloablative marrow transplants; sampling was 1 year later. Germline V gene data show CDR1 as ENHRY and CDR2 as SYGVKD. Trimming removed 3 bases from V and 9 bases from J, with 15 bases in between. This CDR3 spans 14 amino acids. With respect to this clone: The antigen remains undetermined.

The chain is built from TRBV10-3 and TRBJ2-1; TRBD2 is a possible D gene (6 bases). This clonotype originated in a female patient aged 45-60 years who received an allogeneic stem cell transplant from an unrelated donor, was CMV-positive, and had acute and chronic GVHD. Some T cells may be transferred from the graft donor. The sample was PBMCs, taken after allogeneic stem cell transplant with calcineurin inhibitor and methotrexate. The CDR3 here is CAISDQSGQGEQFF. CDR3 bases: TGTGCCATCAGTGATCAAAGCGGGCAGGGTGAGCAGTTCTTC.